This T cell receptor (beta chain) comes out of a study of T-cell memory formation after mild COVID-19. A single record per CDR3 protein comes from TCRdb applying MiXCR to the 5' RACE reads. The profile covers 250,000 to 350,000 distinct CDR3 sequences, with roughly 17% appearing a single time and around 23% taken by the ten largest. The sequence derives from a man between 18 and 35 years old who had mild COVID-19 (a few samples of this study predate the infection). Cell type and time point are not known. Sequenced: PBMCs or a T cell subset sorted from them (not recorded which).

The CDR3 DNA reads TGTGCCAGCAGCTTCACCTGGGATAACTATGGCTACACCTTC. Its translation is CASSFTWDNYGYTF. This chain uses TRBV7-2 with TRBJ1-2; D call uncertain. The CDR3 has 14 amino acids. Germline CDR1 reads SGHTA; CDR2 reads FQGNSA. V shed 3 bases and J shed 1 base, with 9 bases lying between them. The variable domain in full, with the rest retrieved from reference TRBV7-2 and TRBJ1-2, is GAGVSQSPSNKVTEKGKDVELRCDPISGHTALYWYRQSLGQGLEFLIYFQGNSAPDKSGLPSDRFSAERTGGSVSTLTIQRTQQEDSAVYLCASSFTWDNYGYTFGSGTRLTVV.